What follows are 16 T cell receptor beta chains derived from one specimen sequenced in a study of cytomegalovirus exposure and HLA in healthy donors. It was with 60 Vbeta and 13 Jbeta primers that the PCR ran. The table came from immunoSEQ multiplex PCR; TCRdb's copy has only in-frame clones and leaves some out. The sample lists tens of thousands of clones, around three quarters occurring once. The sequenced sample consisted of PBMCs. The receptors originated from a man under 40 in good health and CMV-seronegative.

The chain uses TRBV7-6 and TRBJ1-4; D call uncertain. The CDR3 spans 14 residues. Between the trimmed V and J ends, which lost 1 base and 11 bases, there was a span of 14 bases. The germline V gene encodes CDR1 SGHVS and CDR2 FNYEAQ. This CDR3 is CASSLGISVGKLFF. The CDR3 bases are TGTGCCAGCAGCTTAGGAATTTCGGTCGGGAAACTGTTTTTT.

V usage is TRBV29-1 and J usage is TRBJ2-1; 10 bases agree with TRBD1. The CDR3 totals 14 residues. The ends lost 7 bases at V and 12 bases at J; junction bases unmatched: 15. Germline loops: CDR1 SQVTM, CDR2 ANQGSEA. The chain's CDR3 is CSADGTGATEGQFF. The CDR3 DNA follows: TGCAGCGCAGATGGGACAGGGGCCACCGAAGGGCAGTTCTTC.

The genes are TRBV18 and TRBJ2-5; 7 bases align to TRBD1. V gave up 1 base and J gave up 1 base; unmatched junction bases: 6. This CDR3 contains 16 residues. CDR1 and CDR2 (germline): KGHSH, LQKENI. The CDR3 here is CASSPQGARGQETQYF. CDR3 coding DNA: TGTGCCAGCTCACCACAGGGGGCTAGGGGCCAAGAGACCCAGTACTTC.

The chain combines TRBV5-1 with TRBJ1-1; a possible D gene is TRBD1 (6 bases). V lost 0 bases and J lost 4, with 16 bases in between. Germline loops: CDR1 SGHRS, CDR2 YFSETQ. The CDR3 contains 16 residues. CDR3 region: CASSLEGGLASTEAFF. The CDR3 DNA reads as TGCGCCAGCAGCTTGGAGGGGGGGCTGGCGAGCACTGAAGCTTTCTTT.

The V and J genes are TRBV4-3 and TRBJ2-1, with 13 bases aligning to TRBD2. The germline V gene has CDR1 LGHNA and CDR2 YSLEER. The CDR3 sequence is 17 residues long. V shed 1 base, J shed 7 bases, and the junction held 7 bases outside the gene matches. The CDR3 spells CASSQGTSGGMGNEQFF. CDR3 sequence (DNA): TGCGCCAGCAGCCAAGGGACTAGCGGGGGCATGGGTAATGAGCAGTTCTTC.

The chain employs TRBV19 and TRBJ1-3; 8 bases align to TRBD1. The germline V gene has CDR1 LNHDA and CDR2 SQIVND (reference sequence). The CDR3 contains 16 residues. Germline trimming cut 9 bases from V and 0 bases from J; bases unmatched to any gene: 10. CDR3 residues: CASSRDRSNSGNTIYF. The CDR3 DNA follows: TGTGCCAGCAGTCGGGACAGGTCAAACTCTGGAAACACCATATATTTT. Complete variable domain (other parts from reference TRBV19 and TRBJ1-3): DGGITQSPKYLFRKEGQNVTLSCEQNLNHDAMYWYRQDPGQGLRLIYYSQIVNDFQKGDIAEGYSVSREKKESFPLTVTSAQKNPTAFYLCASSRDRSNSGNTIYFGEGSWLTVV.

The chain carries TRBV9 and TRBJ1-4, with D perhaps matching TRBD1 (5 bases). CDR1 is SGDLS and CDR2 is YYNGEE in the germline V gene. The V end lost 3 bases, the J end lost 10 bases, and 16 bases lay between the germline ends. CDR3 length equals 14 residues. DNA of the CDR3: TGTGCCAGCAGCGCGAGTGGGGGGTTTGGAAAACTGTTTTTT. Its translation: CASSASGGFGKLFF.

This chain uses TRBV6-5 with TRBJ1-5; D is ambiguous. There are 15 residues in the CDR3. V dropped 6 bases and J dropped 0 bases, with 12 bases sitting between them. CDR1 and CDR2 (germline): MNHEY, SVGAGI. In nucleotides, the CDR3 is TGTGCCAGCAGCCCGCGGAGGGTTAGCAATCAGCCCCAGCATTTT. Translating gives CASSPRRVSNQPQHF.

The J gene is TRBJ2-7, the V gene TRBV9, with D perhaps matching TRBD2 (6 bases). Germline CDR1 SGDLS, CDR2 YYNGEE. There are 13 residues in the CDR3. Trimming pared 1 base from V and 6 bases from J, leaving 11 bases between. The CDR3: CASSVYRGCEQYV. As DNA, the CDR3 is TGTGCCAGCAGCGTATATCGGGGGTGCGAGCAGTACGTC.

This clone came up a few times. The chain has TRBV12-5 and TRBJ1-5, with 11 bases aligning to TRBD1. The CDR3 has 19 residues. V lost 5 bases and J lost 2; bases outside the gene matches: 14. Per the germline V gene, CDR1 is LGHNT and CDR2 is FRNRAP. The CDR3 reads CASGPWRTGGWRGNQPQHF. The CDR3 DNA reads TGTGCTAGTGGTCCCTGGAGGACAGGGGGCTGGAGAGGCAATCAGCCCCAGCATTTT. Using reference TRBV12-5 and TRBJ1-5 for the parts outside the CDR3, the full variable domain is DARVTQTPRHKVTEMGQEVTMRCQPILGHNTVFWYRQTMMQGLELLAYFRNRAPLDDSGMPKDRFSAEMPDATLATLKIQPSEPRDSAVYFCASGPWRTGGWRGNQPQHFGDGTRLSIL.

This chain uses TRBV27 with TRBJ2-5; D may be TRBD1 (7 bases). Germline lookup yields CDR1 MNHEY and CDR2 SMNVEV (reference sequence). The ends were cut back, 6 bases at V and 5 bases at J, with 16 bases in the middle. This CDR3 has 14 residues. CDR3 sequence (DNA): TGTGCCAGCAGCCAAAGGACAGGAGGGGAGACCCAGTACTTC. Its protein is CASSQRTGGETQYF.

The genes are TRBV7-6 and TRBJ1-2, with 8 bases aligning to TRBD1. With V trimmed by 1 base and J by 0 bases, 4 bases remained unmatched. Germline CDR1 is SGHVS and CDR2 is FNYEAQ. The length of the CDR3 is 16 residues. The CDR3 DNA reads TGTGCCAGCAGCTTAGAAAGGACAGGGCCTAACTATGGCTACACCTTC. Its protein product is CASSLERTGPNYGYTF.

This clone appeared once. The chain couples TRBV2 to TRBJ2-7; D possibly corresponds to TRBD1 (6 bases). The germline CDR1 and CDR2 sequences are SNHLY and FYNNEI. This CDR3 has 15 residues. Trimming pared 5 bases from V and 0 bases from J, leaving 14 bases between. CDR3 DNA: TGTGCCAGCAGTCGGGGACACCCAGACTCCTACGAGCAGTACTTC. It translates to CASSRGHPDSYEQYF.

V usage is TRBV18 and J usage is TRBJ2-1, with TRBD2 identical over 10 bases. Germline V CDR1 and CDR2: KGHSH, LQKENI. V shed 5 bases, J shed 2 bases, and the junction held 15 bases outside the gene matches. The CDR3 spans 19 residues. CDR3 residues: CASSYRTKTSGPTYNEQFF. DNA of the CDR3: TGTGCCAGCTCATATCGGACTAAGACTAGCGGGCCCACCTACAATGAGCAGTTCTTC.

J is TRBJ2-6 and V is TRBV15; D gene uncertain. Germline CDR1 LNHNV, CDR2 YYDKDF (reference sequence). V was cut by 1 base and J by 4 bases, with 14 bases left in between. This CDR3 region has 17 residues. In nucleotides, the CDR3 is TGTGCCACCAGCAGAGGCGACAACCGTCCCGGGGCCAACGTCCTGACTTTC. Its translation: CATSRGDNRPGANVLTF.

The chain joins TRBV10-3 to TRBJ2-7; TRBD2 might be the D (5 bases). V dropped 2 bases and J dropped 5 bases, with 13 bases sitting between them. Germline values: CDR1 ENHRY, CDR2 SYGVKD. The length of the CDR3 is 14 residues. CDR3 protein: CAISERGFADEQYV. DNA of the CDR3: TGTGCCATCAGTGAGCGGGGTTTTGCGGACGAGCAGTACGTC.